This T cell receptor beta chain originates from a study of blood T cell repertoires in COVID-19. Looking at the study overall: COVID-19 samples from acute and convalescent phases originated in the United States, Italy and Spain. T cells, B-cell-depleted T cells, or PBMCs supplied cDNA or gDNA.

V shed 2 bases, J shed 7 bases, and the junction held 2 bases outside the gene matches. CDR1 is MNHEY, CDR2 SVGAGI, per germline. The CDR3 contains 15 residues. This table comes from immunoSEQ multiplex PCR, and its TCRdb copy is limited to in-frame clones, with some not included. The table lists approximately 190,000 clones, 82% of them singletons, with around 8% in the top ten. The V call is TRBV6-5, the J call TRBJ2-1; TRBD2 aligns across 13 bases. The source of this sequence is a woman aged 55-69 years with COVID-19, enrolled during active disease. Sequencing input: peripheral blood. The CDR3 bases are TGTGCCAGCAGTTACGGGACTAGCGGGGAAAATGAGCAGTTCTTC. It yields the protein CASSYGTSGENEQFF.